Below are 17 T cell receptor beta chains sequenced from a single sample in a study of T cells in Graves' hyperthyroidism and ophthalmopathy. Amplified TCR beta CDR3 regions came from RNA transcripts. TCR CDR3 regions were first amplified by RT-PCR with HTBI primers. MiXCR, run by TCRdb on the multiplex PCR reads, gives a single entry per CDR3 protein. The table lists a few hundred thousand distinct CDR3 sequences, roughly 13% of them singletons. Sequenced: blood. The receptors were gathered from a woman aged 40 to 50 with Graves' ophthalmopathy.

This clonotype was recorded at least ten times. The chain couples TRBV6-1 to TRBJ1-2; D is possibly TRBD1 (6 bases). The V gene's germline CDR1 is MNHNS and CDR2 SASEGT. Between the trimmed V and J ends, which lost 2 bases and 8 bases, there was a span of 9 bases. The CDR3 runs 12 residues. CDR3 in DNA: TGTGCCAGCAGTGAATGGGACATCGGCTACACCTTC. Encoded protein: CASSEWDIGYTF.

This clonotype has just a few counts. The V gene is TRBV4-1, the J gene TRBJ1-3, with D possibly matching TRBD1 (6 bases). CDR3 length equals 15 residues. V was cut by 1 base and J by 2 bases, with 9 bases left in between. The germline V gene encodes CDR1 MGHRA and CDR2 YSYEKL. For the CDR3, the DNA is TGCGCCAGCAGCCAAGGCCAGGGGCCTGGAAACACCATATATTTT. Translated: CASSQGQGPGNTIYF.

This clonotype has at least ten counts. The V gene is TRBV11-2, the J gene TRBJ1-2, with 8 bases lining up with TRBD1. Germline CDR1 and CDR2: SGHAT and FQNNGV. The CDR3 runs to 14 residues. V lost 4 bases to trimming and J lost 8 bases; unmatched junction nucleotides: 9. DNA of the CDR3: TGTGCCAGCAGCTGGAGACAGGGACAGGAAGGCTACACCTTC. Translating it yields CASSWRQGQEGYTF. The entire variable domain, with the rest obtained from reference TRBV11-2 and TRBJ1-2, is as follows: EAGVAQSPRYKIIEKRQSVAFWCNPISGHATLYWYQQILGQGPKLLIQFQNNGVVDDSQLPKDRFSAERLKGVDSTLKIQPAKLEDSAVYLCASSWRQGQEGYTFGSGTRLTVV.

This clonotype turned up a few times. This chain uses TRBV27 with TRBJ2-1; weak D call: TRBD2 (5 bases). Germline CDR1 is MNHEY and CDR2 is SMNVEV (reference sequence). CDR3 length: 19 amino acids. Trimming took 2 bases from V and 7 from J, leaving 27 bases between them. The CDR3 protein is CASSLRFRSASPVPNEQFF. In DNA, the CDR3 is TGTGCCAGCAGTTTAAGGTTTAGGTCGGCTAGCCCTGTTCCGAATGAGCAGTTCTTC.

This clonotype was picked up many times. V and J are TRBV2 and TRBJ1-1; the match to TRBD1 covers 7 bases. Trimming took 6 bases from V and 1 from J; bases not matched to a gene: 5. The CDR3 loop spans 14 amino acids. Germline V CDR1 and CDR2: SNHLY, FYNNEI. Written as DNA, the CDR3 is TGTGCCAGCAGAAGGGGGCCGCAGAACACTGAAGCTTTCTTT. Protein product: CASRRGPQNTEAFF.

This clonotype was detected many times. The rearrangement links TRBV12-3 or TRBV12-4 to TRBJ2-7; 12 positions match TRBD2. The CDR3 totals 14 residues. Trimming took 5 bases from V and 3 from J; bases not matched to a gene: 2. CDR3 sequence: CASSETSGSYEQYF. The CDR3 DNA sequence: TGTGCCAGCAGTGAGACTAGCGGGAGCTACGAGCAGTACTTC.

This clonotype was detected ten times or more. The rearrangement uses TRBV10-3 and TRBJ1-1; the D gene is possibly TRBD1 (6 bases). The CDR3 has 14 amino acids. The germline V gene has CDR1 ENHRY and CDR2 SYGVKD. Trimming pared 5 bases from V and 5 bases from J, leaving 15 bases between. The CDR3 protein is CAISSTGLMTEAFF. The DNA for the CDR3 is TGTGCCATCAGTTCTACAGGGCTGATGACTGAAGCTTTCTTT.

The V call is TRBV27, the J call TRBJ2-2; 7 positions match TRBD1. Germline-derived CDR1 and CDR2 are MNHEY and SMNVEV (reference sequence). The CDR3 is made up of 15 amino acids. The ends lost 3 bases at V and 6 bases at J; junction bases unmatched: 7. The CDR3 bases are TGTGCCAGCAGTTTTTCCGGGGACAGACCCGGGGAGCTGTTTTTT. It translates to CASSFSGDRPGELFF.

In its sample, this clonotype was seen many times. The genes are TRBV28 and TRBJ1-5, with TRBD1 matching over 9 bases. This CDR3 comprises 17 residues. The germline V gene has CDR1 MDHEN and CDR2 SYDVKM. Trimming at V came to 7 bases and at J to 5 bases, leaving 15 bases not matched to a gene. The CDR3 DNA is TGTGCCAGCAACATCGGACAGGGGTTGATTGTCGATCAGCCCCAGCATTTT. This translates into CASNIGQGLIVDQPQHF.

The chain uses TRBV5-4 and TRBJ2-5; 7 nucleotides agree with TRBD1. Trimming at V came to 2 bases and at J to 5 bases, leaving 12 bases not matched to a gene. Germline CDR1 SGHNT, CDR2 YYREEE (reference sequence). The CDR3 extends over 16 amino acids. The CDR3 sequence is CASSFSRGFGRETQYF. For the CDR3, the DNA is TGTGCCAGCAGCTTCAGCAGGGGGTTTGGTAGGGAGACCCAGTACTTC.

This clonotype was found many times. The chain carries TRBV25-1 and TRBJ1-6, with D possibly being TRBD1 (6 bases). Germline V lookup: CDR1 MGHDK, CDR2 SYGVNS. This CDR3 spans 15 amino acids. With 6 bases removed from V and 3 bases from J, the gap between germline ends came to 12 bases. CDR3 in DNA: TGTGCCAGCAGCCACGGACAGCACTATAATTCACCCCTCCACTTT. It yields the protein CASSHGQHYNSPLHF.

For the CDR3, the DNA is TGTGCCATCAGTCTGGCTGGACTAGCGGGATACAATGAGCAGTTCTTC. It encodes CAISLAGLAGYNEQFF. J is TRBJ2-1 and V is TRBV10-3, with TRBD2 identical over 12 bases. The CDR3 sequence is 16 residues long. J gave up 4 bases and V 5 bases, and 6 bases lay outside the gene matches. Germline CDR1 ENHRY, CDR2 SYGVKD.

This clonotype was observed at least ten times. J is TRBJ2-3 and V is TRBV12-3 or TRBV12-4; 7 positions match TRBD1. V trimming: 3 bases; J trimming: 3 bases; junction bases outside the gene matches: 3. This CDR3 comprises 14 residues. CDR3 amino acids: CASSLDRMTDTQYF. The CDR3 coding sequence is TGTGCCAGCAGTTTGGACAGGATGACAGATACGCAGTATTTT.

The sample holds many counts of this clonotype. CDR3 bases: TGTGCCAGCAGCTTAGGTAGGGCGGCAGATACGCAGTATTTT. Protein: CASSLGRAADTQYF. The chain has TRBV11-3 and TRBJ2-3, with D unclear. The ends were cut back, 1 base at V and 4 bases at J, with 9 bases in the middle. The CDR3 consists of 14 residues. CDR1 SGHNT and CDR2 YENEEA come from the germline V gene.

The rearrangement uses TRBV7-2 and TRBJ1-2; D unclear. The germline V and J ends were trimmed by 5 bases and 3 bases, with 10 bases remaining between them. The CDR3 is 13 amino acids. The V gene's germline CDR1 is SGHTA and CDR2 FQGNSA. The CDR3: CASSAARDYGYTF. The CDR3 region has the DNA TGTGCCAGCAGCGCGGCTCGGGACTATGGCTACACCTTC.

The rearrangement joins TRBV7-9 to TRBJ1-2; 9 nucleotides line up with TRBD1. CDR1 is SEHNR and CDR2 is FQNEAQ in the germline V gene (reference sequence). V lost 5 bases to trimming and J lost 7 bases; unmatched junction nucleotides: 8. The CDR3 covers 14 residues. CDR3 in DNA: TGTGCCAGCAGCCGGGACAGGGTTTCTGGTGGCTACACCTTC. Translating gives CASSRDRVSGGYTF.

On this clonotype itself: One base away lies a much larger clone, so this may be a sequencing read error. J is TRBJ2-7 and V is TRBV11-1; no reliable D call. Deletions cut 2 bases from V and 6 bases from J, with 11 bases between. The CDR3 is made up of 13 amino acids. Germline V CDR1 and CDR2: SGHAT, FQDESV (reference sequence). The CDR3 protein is CASSLREPTEQYF. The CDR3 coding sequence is TGTGCCAGCAGCTTAAGGGAACCAACCGAGCAGTACTTC. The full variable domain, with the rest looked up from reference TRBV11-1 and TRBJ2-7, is EAEVAQSPRYKITEKSQAVAFWCDPISGHATLYWYRQILGQGPELLVQFQDESVVDDSQLPKDRFSAERLKGVDSTLKIQPAELGDSAMYLCASSLREPTEQYFGPGTRLTVT.